The 9 T cell receptor beta chains reported below all come from one sample, sequenced in a study of blood T cells in healthy people across ages. A second PCR of roughly 7 to 11 cycles used a sample-barcoded 5' primer and a J-beta primer mix. Via MiXCR, TCRdb re-called the 5' RACE reads, giving one row per CDR3 protein. The table shows 750,000 to 950,000 distinct CDR3 sequences, with roughly 53% occurring only once. Sequencing was performed on blood. These receptors were taken from an elderly man in good health.

The CDR3, as DNA: TGCAGTGCTAGAGATTTGAGGGTTAATGAAAAACTGTTTTTT. Protein sequence: CSARDLRVNEKLFF. The chain has TRBV20-1 and TRBJ1-4; D ambiguous. The CDR3 loop spans 14 amino acids. CDR1 DFQATT and CDR2 SNEGSKA come from the germline V gene (reference sequence). Between the trimmed V and J ends, which lost 0 bases and 4 bases, there was a span of 9 bases.

J is TRBJ2-6 and V is TRBV6-1, with D possibly being TRBD1 or TRBD2 (5 bases each). The germline V gene has CDR1 MNHNS and CDR2 SASEGT. This CDR3 is 19 amino acids long. V was trimmed by 6 bases and J by 0 bases, leaving 21 bases between them. The CDR3, as DNA: TGTGCCAGCAGAACCTTCGGGGCAGGTCGACCCTCTGGGGCCAACGTCCTGACTTTC. It codes for CASRTFGAGRPSGANVLTF.

This clonotype was picked up a small number of times. This chain links TRBV13 with TRBJ2-7; TRBD2 matches at 10 bases. Germline lookup yields CDR1 PRHDT and CDR2 FYEKMQ (reference sequence). This CDR3 spans 17 amino acids. The V gene end was trimmed by 5 bases and the J gene end by 4 bases; junction bases not matched to a gene: 14. CDR3 bases: TGTGCCAGCAGCACCAACCCTCTAGCGGGAGTTTGGTACGAGCAGTACTTC. This sequence encodes CASSTNPLAGVWYEQYF. The whole variable domain, filled in from reference TRBV13 and TRBJ2-7, reads AAGVIQSPRHLIKEKRETATLKCYPIPRHDTVYWYQQGPGQDPQFLISFYEKMQSDKGSIPDRFSAQQFSDYHSELNMSSLELGDSALYFCASSTNPLAGVWYEQYFGPGTRLTVT.

J is TRBJ2-1 and V is TRBV2; TRBD2 agrees at 7 bases. Germline V CDR1 and CDR2: SNHLY, FYNNEI. J gave up 9 bases and V 11 bases, and 13 bases lay outside the gene matches. The CDR3 has 13 residues. CDR3 coding DNA: TGTGCCGGTATCAGGGAGGGAATGGGTGAGCAGTTCTTC. This translates into CAGIREGMGEQFF.

With regard to this clonotype: This may arise from a read error, as a much more abundant clone is one base away. The V gene is TRBV7-2, the J gene TRBJ1-2; D is possibly TRBD1 (6 bases). V was cut by 5 bases and J by 4 bases, with 11 bases left in between. The CDR3 has 13 residues. Germline assignment: CDR1 SGHTA and CDR2 FQGNSA. The CDR3 region has the DNA TGTGCCAGCAGCGTCCGGGGGCCCTATGGCTACACCTTC. This translates into CASSVRGPYGYTF.

This chain connects TRBV21-1 to TRBJ2-7; TRBD1 is the table's D call, not checked against the DNA. TRBV21-1 is a known pseudogene. This CDR3 region has 22 residues. CDR3 DNA sequence: TGTGCCAGCCGTCGGTCCGGGACAGGGAATAGACTAGCGGATAAGAGCTCCTACGAGCAGTACTTC. Residues: CASRRSGTGNRLADKSSYEQYF.

V is TRBV20-1 and J is TRBJ2-5; 8 bases line up with TRBD2. V was clipped by 6 bases and J by 11 bases; unmatched bases: 20. Germline values: CDR1 DFQATT, CDR2 SNEGSKA (reference sequence). The CDR3 totals 15 residues. In nucleotides, the CDR3 is TGCAGTGCCCCCTCGGGGGGGGCGATCTACAATGAGCAGTACTTC. This codes for CSAPSGGAIYNEQYF.

This clonotype was counted once. The chain uses TRBV24-1 and TRBJ2-3; 10 bases line up with TRBD1. CDR3 length equals 17 residues. Losses at the gene ends were 3 bases for V and 4 bases for J; bases not matched to a gene: 9. The germline gives CDR1 KGHDR, CDR2 SFDVKD. CDR3 nucleotide sequence: TGTGCCACCAGTGATACCCGACAGGGGGCGCGTGCAGATACGCAGTATTTT. It specifies CATSDTRQGARADTQYF.

The V and J genes are TRBV6-1 and TRBJ1-2; tentative D call: TRBD1 (5 bases). CDR3 size: 13 residues. From germline, CDR1 is MNHNS and CDR2 SASEGT. The ends were cut back, 1 base at V and 4 bases at J, with 7 bases in the middle. For the CDR3, the DNA is TGTGCCAGCAGTGAAGACGGGGGCTATGGCTACACCTTC. Translating it yields CASSEDGGYGYTF.